Presented here are 6 T cell receptor beta chains from one specimen sequenced in a study of immune cell composition in non-small cell lung cancer. Produced via immunoSEQ multiplex PCR; TCRdb's table is partial and in-frame only. The data show some 3,200 clones, roughly 80% seen once. The sequenced material came from lung tumor tissue. These receptors all stem from a human donor with non-small cell lung cancer.

V and J are TRBV6-1 and TRBJ1-1, with a tentative D call TRBD1 (6 bases). This CDR3 has 18 residues. Per germline, CDR1 MNHNS and CDR2 SASEGT. V gave up 1 base and J gave up 0 bases, with 18 bases separating them. The CDR3 protein is CASSEGRNRVTMNTEAFF. The CDR3 region has the DNA TGTGCCAGCAGTGAAGGGAGGAACAGGGTTACAATGAACACTGAAGCTTTCTTT.

This chain links TRBV7-3 with TRBJ2-5; D remains unclear. The germline V and J ends were trimmed by 2 bases and 2 bases, with 12 bases remaining between them. The CDR3 spans 15 residues. CDR1 and CDR2 from the germline V gene are SGHTA and FQGTGA. The CDR3 is CASSLVPGDQETQYF. The CDR3, as DNA: TGTGCCAGCAGCTTAGTTCCAGGCGATCAAGAGACCCAGTACTTC.

This clone occurred once. J is TRBJ2-1 and V is TRBV30; 9 bases agree with TRBD2. Unmatched junction bases numbered 11, after V lost 4 bases and J lost 4 bases. This CDR3 has 16 amino acids. Germline-derived CDR1 and CDR2 are GTSNPN and SVGIG (reference sequence). The CDR3 DNA reads TGTGCCTGGACTGTAGGCCGGACTAGCGATTACAATGAGCAGTTCTTC. Amino acid sequence: CAWTVGRTSDYNEQFF.

This CDR3 is CASSEDRNNYGYTF. Written as DNA, the CDR3 is TGCGCCAGCAGCGAGGACAGGAATAACTATGGCTACACCTTC. This sequence joins TRBV5-1 and TRBJ1-2; 7 bases match TRBD1. V lost 4 bases to trimming and J lost 1 base; unmatched junction nucleotides: 4. Looked up from germline, CDR1 is SGHRS and CDR2 is YFSETQ. The CDR3 covers 14 residues.

This chain joins TRBV7-6 and TRBJ1-1; D possibly corresponds to TRBD1 (5 bases). Germline V gene lookup returns CDR1 SGHVS and CDR2 FNYEAQ. The germline V and J ends were trimmed by 6 bases and 3 bases, with 14 bases remaining between them. The CDR3 has 14 residues. The CDR3 DNA reads TGTGCCAGCAGATTCAGGGAAGGCGACACTGAAGCTTTCTTT. Amino acids: CASRFREGDTEAFF.

This chain joins TRBV5-8 and TRBJ2-7; D is possibly TRBD1 (5 bases). Between the trimmed V and J ends, which lost 1 base and 0 bases, there was a span of 5 bases. There are 13 residues in the CDR3. Germline V lookup: CDR1 SGHTS, CDR2 YDEGEE. The CDR3 coding sequence is TGTGCCAGCAGCTTGCAGGGCTCCTACGAGCAGTACTTC. It yields the protein CASSLQGSYEQYF.